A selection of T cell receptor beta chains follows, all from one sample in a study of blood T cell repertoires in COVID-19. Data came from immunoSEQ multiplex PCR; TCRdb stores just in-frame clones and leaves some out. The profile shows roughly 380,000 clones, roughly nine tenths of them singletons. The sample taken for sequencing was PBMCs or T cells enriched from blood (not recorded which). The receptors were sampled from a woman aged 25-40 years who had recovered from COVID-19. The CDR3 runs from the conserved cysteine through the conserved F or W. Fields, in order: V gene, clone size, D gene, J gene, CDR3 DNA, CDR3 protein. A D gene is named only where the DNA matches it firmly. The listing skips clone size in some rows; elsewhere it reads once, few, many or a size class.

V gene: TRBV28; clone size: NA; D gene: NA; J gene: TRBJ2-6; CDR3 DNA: TGTGCCAGCAGTCTCCCCGGGGCCAACGTCCTGACTTTC; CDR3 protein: CASSLPGANVLTF
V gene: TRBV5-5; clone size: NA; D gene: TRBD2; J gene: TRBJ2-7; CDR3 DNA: TGTGCCAGCAGCTTGCCCCTTAGCGGGGGGGCCCTCCCTACCTACGAGCAGTACTTC; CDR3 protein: CASSLPLSGGALPTYEQYF
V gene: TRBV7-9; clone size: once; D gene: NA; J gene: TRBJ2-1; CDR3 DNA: TGTGCCAGCAGCTCTACGGGGGATGGTAATGAGCAGTTCTTC; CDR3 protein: CASSSTGDGNEQFF
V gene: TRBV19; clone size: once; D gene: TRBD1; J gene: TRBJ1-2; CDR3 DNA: TGTGCCAGTAGTATTTGGACAGGGGGGGCCTATGGCTACACCTTC; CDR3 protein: CASSIWTGGAYGYTF
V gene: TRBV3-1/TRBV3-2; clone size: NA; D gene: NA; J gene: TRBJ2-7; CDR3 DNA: TGTGCCAGCAGCCAAGGGGGGGACGCCGAGCAGTACTTC; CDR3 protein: CASSQGGDAEQYF
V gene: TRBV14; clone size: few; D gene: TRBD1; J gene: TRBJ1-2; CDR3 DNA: TGTGCCAGCAGCGACAGGGGGAGCTATGGCTACACCTTC; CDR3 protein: CASSDRGSYGYTF
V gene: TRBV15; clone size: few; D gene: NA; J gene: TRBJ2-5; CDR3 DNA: TGTGCCACCAGCAGCAAAGCACTAAAGGAGACCCAGTACTTC; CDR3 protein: CATSSKALKETQYF
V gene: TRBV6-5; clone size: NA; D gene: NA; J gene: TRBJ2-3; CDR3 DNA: TGTGCCAGTGAGGTAGCAGATACGCAGTATTTT; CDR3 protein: CASEVADTQYF
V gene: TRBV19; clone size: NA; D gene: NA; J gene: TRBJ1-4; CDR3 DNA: TGTGCCAGTCGGCCGACTCCAAAGGGGACTAATGAAAAACTGTTTTTT; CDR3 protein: CASRPTPKGTNEKLFF
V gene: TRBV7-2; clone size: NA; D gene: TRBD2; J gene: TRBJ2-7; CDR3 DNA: TGTGCCAGCACCGTATCTAGCGGGTACGAGCAGTACTTC; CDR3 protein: CASTVSSGYEQYF
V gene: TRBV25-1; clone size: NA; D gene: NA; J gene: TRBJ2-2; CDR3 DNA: TGTGCCAGCAGTGAATCTGGTAGTATCGGGGAGCTGTTTTTT; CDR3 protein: CASSESGSIGELFF
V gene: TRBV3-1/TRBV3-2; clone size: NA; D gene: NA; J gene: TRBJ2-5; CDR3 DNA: TGTGCCAGCACTTTCAGAGGGGGGGGGCGAGAGACCCAGTACTTC; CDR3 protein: CASTFRGGGRETQYF
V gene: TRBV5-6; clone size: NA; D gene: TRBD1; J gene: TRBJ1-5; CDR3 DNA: TGTGCCAGCAGCAGCCGGGACAGGCAAATCCAGCCCCAGCATTTT; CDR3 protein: CASSSRDRQIQPQHF
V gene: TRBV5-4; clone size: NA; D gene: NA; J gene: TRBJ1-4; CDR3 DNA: TGTGCCAGCAGCTTACCTAGGGGGGAAAAACTGTTTTTT; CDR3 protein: CASSLPRGEKLFF
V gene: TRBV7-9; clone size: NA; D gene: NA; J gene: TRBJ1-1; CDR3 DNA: TGTGCCAGCAGCCTAAGCACGGGTGAAGCTTTCTTT; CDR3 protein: CASSLSTGEAFF
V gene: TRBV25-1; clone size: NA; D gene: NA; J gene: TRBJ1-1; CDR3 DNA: TGTGCCAGCAGTGAATCCGATCAAGGGGGGAACACTGAAGCTTTCTTT; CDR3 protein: CASSESDQGGNTEAFF
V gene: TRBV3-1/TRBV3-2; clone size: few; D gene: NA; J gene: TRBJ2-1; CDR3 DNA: TGTGCCAGCAGCACCCGACAGGGAGGTAATGAGCAGTTCTTC; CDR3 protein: CASSTRQGGNEQFF
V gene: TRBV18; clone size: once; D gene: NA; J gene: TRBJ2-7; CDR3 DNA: TGTGCCAGCTCACCACCGGCAGATTACGAGCAGTACTTC; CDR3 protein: CASSPPADYEQYF
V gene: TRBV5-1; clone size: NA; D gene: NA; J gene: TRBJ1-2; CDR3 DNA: TGCGCCAGCAGTCCAGAGGGCAGAAACTATGGCTACACCTTC; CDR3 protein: CASSPEGRNYGYTF
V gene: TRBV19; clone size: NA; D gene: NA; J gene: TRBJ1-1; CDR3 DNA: TGTGGCGCGGGGTGGGGCACTGAAGCTTTCTTT; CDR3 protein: CGAGWGTEAFF
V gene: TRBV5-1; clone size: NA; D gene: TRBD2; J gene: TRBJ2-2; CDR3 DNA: TGCGCCAGCAGCGCGGGACTAGCGGGAGGACCCGGGGAGCTGTTTTTT; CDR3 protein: CASSAGLAGGPGELFF
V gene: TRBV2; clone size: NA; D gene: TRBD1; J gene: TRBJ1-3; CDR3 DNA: TGTGCCAGCAGTGGCCCGGGACAGCACGGAAACACCATATATTTT; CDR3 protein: CASSGPGQHGNTIYF
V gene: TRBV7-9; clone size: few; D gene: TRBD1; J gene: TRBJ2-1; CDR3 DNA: TGTGCCAGCAAGGATAGACAGGGTAACGTTTACAATGAGCAGTTCTTC; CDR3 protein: CASKDRQGNVYNEQFF
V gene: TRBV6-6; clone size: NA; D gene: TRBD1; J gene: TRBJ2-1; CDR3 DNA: TGTGCCAGCAGTTACCCTGGGACAGGGAATGGCAATGAGCAGTTCTTC; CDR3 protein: CASSYPGTGNGNEQFF
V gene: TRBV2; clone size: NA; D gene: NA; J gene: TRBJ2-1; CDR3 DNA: TGTGCCAGCAGACAAATTGCCAATGAGCAGTTCTTC; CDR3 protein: CASRQIANEQFF
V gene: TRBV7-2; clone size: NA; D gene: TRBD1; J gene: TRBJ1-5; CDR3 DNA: TGTGCCAGCAGCTTAGTCCAGGGGGCCCTCGATCAGCCCCAGCATTTT; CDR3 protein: CASSLVQGALDQPQHF
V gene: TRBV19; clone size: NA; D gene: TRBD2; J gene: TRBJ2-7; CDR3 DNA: TGTGCCAGTAGTATAGCGGGAGGTTGGGAGCAGTACTTC; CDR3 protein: CASSIAGGWEQYF
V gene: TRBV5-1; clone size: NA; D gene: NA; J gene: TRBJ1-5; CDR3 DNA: TGCGCCAGCAGCTTAGACAGCGCTTCCAATCAGCCCCAGCATTTT; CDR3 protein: CASSLDSASNQPQHF
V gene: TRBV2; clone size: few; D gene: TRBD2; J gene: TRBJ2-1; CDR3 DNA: TGTGCCAGCAGTCTCCAACCCGGACTAGCGGGAAGGAATGAGCAGTTCTTC; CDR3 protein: CASSLQPGLAGRNEQFF
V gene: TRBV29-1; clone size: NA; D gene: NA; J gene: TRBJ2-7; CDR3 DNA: TGCAGCGTTGTAAGCCAGCCAGGCGAGCAGTACTTC; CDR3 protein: CSVVSQPGEQYF
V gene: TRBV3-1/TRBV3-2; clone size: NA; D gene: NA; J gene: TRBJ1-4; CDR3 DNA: TGTGCCAGCAGCCAAGGCATCCGGGATTCGAATGAAAAACTGTTTTTT; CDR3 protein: CASSQGIRDSNEKLFF
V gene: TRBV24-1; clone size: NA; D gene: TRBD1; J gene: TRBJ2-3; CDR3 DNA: TGTGCCACCAGTGATACCCCCGGGACAGGTAGCACAGATACGCAGTATTTT; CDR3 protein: CATSDTPGTGSTDTQYF
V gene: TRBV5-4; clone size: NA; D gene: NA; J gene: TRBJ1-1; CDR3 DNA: TGTGCCAGCAGCGATGGGCAGGTGAACACTGAAGCTTTCTTT; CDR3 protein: CASSDGQVNTEAFF
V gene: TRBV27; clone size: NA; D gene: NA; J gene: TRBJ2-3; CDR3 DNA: TGTGCCAGCAGTTTACTGGGGGGGGGCCGAACAGATACGCAGTATTTT; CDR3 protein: CASSLLGGGRTDTQYF
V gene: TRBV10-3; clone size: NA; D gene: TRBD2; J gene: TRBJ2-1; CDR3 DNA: TGTGCCATCAGTGTATCTAGCGGGATTAGGAATGAGCAGTTCTTC; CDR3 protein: CAISVSSGIRNEQFF
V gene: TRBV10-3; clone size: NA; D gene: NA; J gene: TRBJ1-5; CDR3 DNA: TGTGCCATCACCGCGACAGTGGGACAGCCCCAGCATTTT; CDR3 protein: CAITATVGQPQHF
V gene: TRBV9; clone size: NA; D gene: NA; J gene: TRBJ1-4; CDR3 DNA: TGTGCCAGCAGCGTAGGGCAGTTTAATGAAAAACTGTTTTTT; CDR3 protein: CASSVGQFNEKLFF
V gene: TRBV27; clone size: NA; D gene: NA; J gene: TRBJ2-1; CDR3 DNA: TGTGCCAGCAGTTTTGGCGGACATCTTGAGCAGTTCTTC; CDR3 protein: CASSFGGHLEQFF
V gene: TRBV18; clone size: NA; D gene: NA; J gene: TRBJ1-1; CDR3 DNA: TGTGCCAGCTCACGAGGAGGGTCGGACACTGAAGCTTTCTTT; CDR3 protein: CASSRGGSDTEAFF
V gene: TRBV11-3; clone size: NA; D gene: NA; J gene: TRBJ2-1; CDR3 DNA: TGTGCCAGCAGCTTAGTGGCGGGTTCTTACAATGAGCAGTTCTTC; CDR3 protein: CASSLVAGSYNEQFF
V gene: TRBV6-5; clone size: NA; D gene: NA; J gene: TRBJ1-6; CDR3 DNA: TGTGCCAGCAGTTACTCGGGGGGGGCGAAAAATTCACCCCTCCACTTT; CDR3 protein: CASSYSGGAKNSPLHF
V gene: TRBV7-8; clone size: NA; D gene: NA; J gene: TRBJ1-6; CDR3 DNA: TGTGCCAGCAGCACAATGGCTCCTGGGAGGAATTCACCCCTCCACTTT; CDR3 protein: CASSTMAPGRNSPLHF
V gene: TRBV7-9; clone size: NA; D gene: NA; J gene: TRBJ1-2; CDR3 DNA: TGTGCCAGCAGCGGGAGGCAGGGAGCCTATGGCTACACCTTC; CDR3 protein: CASSGRQGAYGYTF
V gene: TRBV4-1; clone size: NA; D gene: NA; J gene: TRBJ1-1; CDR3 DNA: TGCGCCAGCAGCCTTCATCGGGAGGACACTGAAGCTTTCTTT; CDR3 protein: CASSLHREDTEAFF
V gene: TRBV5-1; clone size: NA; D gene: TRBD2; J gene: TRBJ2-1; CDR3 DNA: TGCGCCAGCAGCTTGGGTGGCGGGAGCTACAATGAGCAGTTCTTC; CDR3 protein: CASSLGGGSYNEQFF
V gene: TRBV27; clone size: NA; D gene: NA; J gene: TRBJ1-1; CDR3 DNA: TGTGCCAGCAGTTTATTGGGCCAGGGTGAAGCTTTCTTT; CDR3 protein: CASSLLGQGEAFF
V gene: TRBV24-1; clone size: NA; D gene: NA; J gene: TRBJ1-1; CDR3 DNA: TGTGCCACCAGTGCCGGGGTGAACACTGAAGCTTTCTTT; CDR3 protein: CATSAGVNTEAFF
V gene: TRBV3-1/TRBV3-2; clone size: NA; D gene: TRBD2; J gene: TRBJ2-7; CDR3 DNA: TGTGCCAGCAGCCGAGCTAGCGGGAGAAACGAGCAGTACTTC; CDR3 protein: CASSRASGRNEQYF
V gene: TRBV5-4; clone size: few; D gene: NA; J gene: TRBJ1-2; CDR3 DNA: TGTGCCAGCAGCGGACCGGAGGTGCACTATGGCTACACCTTC; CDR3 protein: CASSGPEVHYGYTF
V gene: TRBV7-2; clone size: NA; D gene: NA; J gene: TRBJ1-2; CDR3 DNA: TGTGCCAGCAACCCGGAGGGGCGCGACTATGGCTACACCTTC; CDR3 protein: CASNPEGRDYGYTF